The 25 T cell receptor beta chains in this list originate from one sample, sequenced in a study of shared clonotypes between healthy human individuals. Naive CD8 cells lacked CD45RO, underwent positive selection for CCR7 and left out terminally differentiated effector memory CD45RA+ cells. Profiling relied on immunoSEQ multiplex PCR, and the TCRdb table lists in-frame clones only, not all of them. In the table there are 2 million to 2.5 million clones, approximately 95% of which are singletons. The source material was naive CD8+ T cells sorted from blood. The receptors here all came from a man younger than 35 in good health.

This sequence joins TRBV5-6 and TRBJ1-1; D gene uncertain. Germline V CDR1 and CDR2: SGHDT, YYEEEE. Trimming cost V 5 bases and J 0 bases, with 17 bases left between them. The CDR3 covers 16 residues. CDR3 amino acids: CASSSDEDPMNTEAFF. CDR3 nucleotides: TGTGCCAGCAGTTCCGACGAAGACCCTATGAACACTGAAGCTTTCTTT.

The V call is TRBV25-1, the J call TRBJ2-3; no clear D gene. With 1 base removed from V and 0 bases from J, the gap between germline ends came to 5 bases. The CDR3 has 14 residues. CDR1 is MGHDK and CDR2 is SYGVNS in the germline V gene. CDR3: CASSELVSTDTQYF. CDR3 nucleotides: TGTGCCAGCAGTGAATTGGTCAGCACAGATACGCAGTATTTT.

This sequence joins TRBV27 and TRBJ2-7; the match to TRBD2 covers 9 bases. J lost 1 base, V lost 5 bases, and 12 bases had no gene match. Germline-derived CDR1 and CDR2 are MNHEY and SMNVEV (reference sequence). The CDR3 loop spans 17 amino acids. CDR3: CASSPQKGSGSSYEQYF. CDR3 nucleotides: TGTGCCAGCAGTCCACAAAAGGGTAGCGGGAGTTCCTACGAGCAGTACTTC.

The chain has TRBV4-1 and TRBJ1-2; TRBD1 might be the D (6 bases). The CDR3 totals 12 residues. Trimming cost V 1 base and J 7 bases, with 7 bases left between them. Per germline, CDR1 MGHRA and CDR2 YSYEKL. CDR3 in amino acids: CASSQGTAGYTF. CDR3 bases: TGCGCCAGCAGCCAAGGGACAGCTGGCTACACCTTC.

This sequence joins TRBV4-1 and TRBJ1-1; D perhaps matches TRBD1 (5 bases). The V gene's germline CDR1 is MGHRA and CDR2 YSYEKL. V lost 1 base and J 5 bases, leaving 11 bases between the germline ends. This CDR3 comprises 14 residues. This CDR3 is CASSQVLGGTEAFF. The DNA for the CDR3 is TGCGCCAGCAGCCAAGTTCTTGGGGGGACTGAAGCTTTCTTT.

The chain couples TRBV7-9 to TRBJ2-2; 14 bases match TRBD2. V dropped 3 bases and J dropped 6; count of bases not matched to a gene: 3. The CDR3 length is 16 residues. Germline V gene lookup returns CDR1 SEHNR and CDR2 FQNEAQ (reference sequence). CDR3 protein: CASSLGLAGVPGELFF. CDR3 sequence (DNA): TGTGCCAGCAGCTTGGGACTAGCGGGAGTACCCGGGGAGCTGTTTTTT.

The chain recombines TRBV5-4 with TRBJ1-1; D not resolved. Germline V gene data show CDR1 as SGHNT and CDR2 as YYREEE (reference sequence). The V end lost 0 bases, the J end lost 7 bases, and 13 bases lay between the germline ends. This CDR3 region has 14 residues. CDR3 DNA sequence: TGTGCCAGCAGCTTGGGACCGCTCACCTTTGAAGCTTTCTTT. Protein product: CASSLGPLTFEAFF.

The chain recombines TRBV5-5 with TRBJ1-2; D is possibly TRBD1 (5 bases). The CDR3 has 15 amino acids. Trimming shortened V by 1 base and J by 7 bases, and 17 bases separated the two germline ends. Germline V lookup: CDR1 SGHKS, CDR2 YYEKEE (reference sequence). DNA of the CDR3: TGTGCCAGCAGCTTGATCGAGGGTGCTAGGGGTGGCTACACCTTC. Translated: CASSLIEGARGGYTF.

The chain joins TRBV5-5 to TRBJ2-7; tentatively, D is TRBD1 (6 bases). This CDR3 region has 15 residues. Germline loops: CDR1 SGHKS, CDR2 YYEKEE (reference sequence). The V and J ends lost 2 bases and 3 bases respectively, with 15 bases between them. The DNA for the CDR3 is TGTGCCAGCAGCTTAGGTGGACAGAAGAACTACGAGCAGTACTTC. Translated, it gives CASSLGGQKNYEQYF.

This clone appeared a single time. V and J are TRBV28 and TRBJ1-2; possibly TRBD1 for D (5 bases). With 3 bases removed from V and 7 bases from J, the gap between germline ends came to 15 bases. The CDR3 loop spans 14 amino acids. Germline CDR1 and CDR2: MDHEN and SYDVKM. CDR3 coding DNA: TGTGCCAGCAGTTTTCCCTCCGGGACCGGTGGCTACACCTTC. It codes for CASSFPSGTGGYTF.

This chain joins TRBV4-3 and TRBJ2-5; 15 bases are a match to TRBD2. With V trimmed by 0 bases and J by 2 bases, 1 base remained unmatched. Germline V lookup: CDR1 LGHNA, CDR2 YSLEER. The CDR3 length is 17 residues. DNA of the CDR3: TGCGCCAGCAGCCAAGACGGGACTAGCGGGAGGCAAGAGACCCAGTACTTC. Its translation is CASSQDGTSGRQETQYF.

As for this clone: Distinct nucleotide sequences in the sample also encode this CDR3. CDR3 amino acids: CASSLGGAGANVLTF. The CDR3 DNA is TGTGCCAGCAGCTTAGGAGGGGCTGGGGCCAACGTCCTGACTTTC. The chain uses TRBV7-9 and TRBJ2-6; D might be TRBD1 or TRBD2, each matching 5 bases. CDR1 is SEHNR and CDR2 is FQNEAQ in the germline V gene (reference sequence). This CDR3 region has 15 residues. The V and J ends lost 1 base and 2 bases respectively, with 6 bases between them.

The V call is TRBV7-9, the J call TRBJ2-7; a weak D match, TRBD2 (6 bases). Per germline, CDR1 SEHNR and CDR2 FQNEAQ (reference sequence). Trimming took 4 bases from V and 2 from J, leaving 12 bases between them. The CDR3 spans 14 residues. CDR3 loop: CASSSTAGTYEQYF. CDR3 bases: TGTGCCAGCAGCTCGACGGCGGGGACCTACGAGCAGTACTTC.

The V and J genes are TRBV11-3 and TRBJ1-1; D is ambiguous. Germline assignment: CDR1 SGHNT and CDR2 YENEEA. The CDR3 is made up of 13 amino acids. V lost 1 base, J lost 3 bases, and 6 bases lay in between. The CDR3 loop is CASSLGEDTEAFF. The CDR3 DNA sequence: TGTGCCAGCAGCTTAGGGGAAGACACTGAAGCTTTCTTT.

This sequence joins TRBV9 and TRBJ2-3; 7 nucleotides agree with TRBD2. Per the germline V gene, CDR1 is SGDLS and CDR2 is YYNGEE. This CDR3 is 17 amino acids long. After removal of 4 bases from V and 3 bases from J, the junction contained 14 bases not matched to a gene. CDR3 residues: CASSHPLSVGGTDTQYF. CDR3 bases: TGTGCCAGCAGCCACCCTCTGAGCGTGGGGGGGACAGATACGCAGTATTTT.

The chain is built from TRBV14 and TRBJ2-3, with 9 bases matching TRBD2. With V trimmed by 0 bases and J by 1 base, 17 bases remained unmatched. CDR3 size: 21 residues. Germline-derived CDR1 and CDR2 are SGHDN and FVKESK. The chain's CDR3 is CASSQDIEQKRGEEGTDTQYF. Written as DNA, the CDR3 is TGTGCCAGCAGCCAAGATATAGAGCAGAAGCGGGGGGAAGAGGGCACAGATACGCAGTATTTT.

Written as DNA, the CDR3 is TGTGCCAGCAGTGAAGAAGGCTTCCCTTCCTCAGGAAAACTGTTTTTT. Protein product: CASSEEGFPSSGKLFF. This chain joins TRBV2 and TRBJ1-4; D gene ambiguous. The germline V gene has CDR1 SNHLY and CDR2 FYNNEI. V gave up 1 base and J gave up 10 bases, with 19 bases separating them. This CDR3 comprises 16 residues. Drawing the rest from reference TRBV2 and TRBJ1-4, the complete variable domain is EPEVTQTPSHQVTQMGQEVILRCVPISNHLYFYWYRQILGQKVEFLVSFYNNEISEKSEIFDDQFSVERPDGSNFTLKIRSTKLEDSAMYFCASSEEGFPSSGKLFFGSGTQLSVL.

This chain uses TRBV6-1 with TRBJ1-1; TRBD1 might be the D (6 bases). Between the trimmed V and J ends, which lost 6 bases and 0 bases, there was a span of 14 bases. Germline CDR1 reads MNHNS; CDR2 reads SASEGT. The CDR3 is 15 amino acids. The CDR3 nucleotides are TGTGCCAGCAGACTCCGGGACACAATGAACACTGAAGCTTTCTTT. Protein product: CASRLRDTMNTEAFF.

This chain joins TRBV4-1 and TRBJ2-1; the D gene is possibly TRBD2 (6 bases). The CDR3 covers 15 residues. V shed 0 bases and J shed 8 bases, with 14 bases lying between them. Germline V lookup: CDR1 MGHRA, CDR2 YSYEKL. This CDR3 reads CASSQEPARGYEQFF. As DNA, the CDR3 is TGCGCCAGCAGCCAAGAACCAGCGCGGGGATATGAGCAGTTCTTC.

This chain uses TRBV27 with TRBJ2-5; 14 nucleotides agree with TRBD2. Germline CDR1 and CDR2: MNHEY and SMNVEV (reference sequence). Trimming removed 2 bases from V and 2 bases from J; junction bases left unmatched: 4. The CDR3 runs 17 residues. The CDR3 region has the DNA TGTGCCAGCAGTTTACTGGGACTAGCGGGGGCACAAGAGACCCAGTACTTC. Translation: CASSLLGLAGAQETQYF.

The chain carries TRBV25-1 and TRBJ1-4, with 7 bases matching TRBD1. The CDR3 sequence is 16 residues long. V was clipped by 3 bases and J by 4 bases; unmatched bases: 8. The germline V gene encodes CDR1 MGHDK and CDR2 SYGVNS. DNA for the CDR3: TGTGCCAGCAGTGATCCTAGACAGGGCTATAATGAAAAACTGTTTTTT. Amino acid sequence: CASSDPRQGYNEKLFF.

The chain is built from TRBV19 and TRBJ2-7; the D gene could be TRBD1 or TRBD2 (6 bases each). V gave up 3 bases and J gave up 1 base, with 13 bases separating them. Germline-derived CDR1 and CDR2 are LNHDA and SQIVND (reference sequence). This CDR3 comprises 15 residues. The chain's CDR3 is CASSIQGGSSYEQYF. In DNA form, the CDR3 reads TGTGCCAGTAGTATCCAAGGGGGGTCTTCCTACGAGCAGTACTTC.

This sequence joins TRBV27 and TRBJ1-2; D is possibly TRBD1 (6 bases). CDR3 length: 14 amino acids. Looked up from germline, CDR1 is MNHEY and CDR2 is SMNVEV (reference sequence). V lost 6 bases, J lost 4 bases, and 15 bases lay in between. The CDR3 DNA reads TGTGCCAGCAGCCCATCCGGGACAATCTATGGCTACACCTTC. Its translation is CASSPSGTIYGYTF.

A single count supports this clone. The chain joins TRBV7-9 to TRBJ2-6; D is unresolved. Trimming removed 5 bases at V and 4 bases at J, with 12 bases between. The CDR3 is 15 amino acids. Germline V CDR1 and CDR2: SEHNR, FQNEAQ (reference sequence). The DNA for the CDR3 is TGTGCCAGCAGCCAGGACCGTACGGGGGCCAACGTCCTGACTTTC. Protein product: CASSQDRTGANVLTF. The variable domain in full, with the rest retrieved from reference TRBV7-9 and TRBJ2-6, is DTGVSQNPRHKITKRGQNVTFRCDPISEHNRLYWYRQTLGQGPEFLTYFQNEAQLEKSRLLSDRFSAERPKGSFSTLEIQRTEQGDSAMYLCASSQDRTGANVLTFGAGSRLTVL.

The chain links TRBV6-1 to TRBJ2-7; 9 bases map to TRBD1. The CDR3 has 15 residues. V shed 2 bases, J shed 5 bases, and the junction held 7 bases outside the gene matches. Germline CDR1 and CDR2: MNHNS and SASEGT. The CDR3 protein is CASSESRTGVNEQYF. The CDR3 DNA reads TGTGCCAGCAGTGAAAGCCGGACAGGGGTAAACGAGCAGTACTTC.